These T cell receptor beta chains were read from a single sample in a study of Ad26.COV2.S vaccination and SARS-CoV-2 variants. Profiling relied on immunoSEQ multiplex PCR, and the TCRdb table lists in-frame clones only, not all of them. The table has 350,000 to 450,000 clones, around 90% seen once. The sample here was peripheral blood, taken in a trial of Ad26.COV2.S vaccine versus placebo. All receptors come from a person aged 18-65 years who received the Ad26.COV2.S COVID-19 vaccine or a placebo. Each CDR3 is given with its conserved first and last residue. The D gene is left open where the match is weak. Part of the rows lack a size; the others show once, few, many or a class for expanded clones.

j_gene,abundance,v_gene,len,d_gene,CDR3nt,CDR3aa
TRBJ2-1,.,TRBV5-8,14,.,TGTGCCAGCTATCCGGGACAACCTACCTATGAGCAGTTCTTC,CASYPGQPTYEQFF
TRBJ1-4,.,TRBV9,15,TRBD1,TGTGCCAGCAGTCCCCGCGGACAGGGCTATGAAAAACTGTTTTTT,CASSPRGQGYEKLFF
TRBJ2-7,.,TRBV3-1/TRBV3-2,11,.,TGTGCCAGCAGCCTAGGTGTCGAGCAGTACTTC,CASSLGVEQYF
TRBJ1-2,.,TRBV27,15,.,TGTGCCAGCAGACGGGGAACTCCCGGAAACTATGGCTACACCTTC,CASRRGTPGNYGYTF
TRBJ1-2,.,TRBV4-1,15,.,TGCGCCAGCAGCCAACTTATCGATCGGGATGGAGGCTACACCTTC,CASSQLIDRDGGYTF
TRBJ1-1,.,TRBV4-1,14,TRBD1,TGCGCCAGCAGCCACGGGACAGACAACACTGAAGCTTTCTTT,CASSHGTDNTEAFF
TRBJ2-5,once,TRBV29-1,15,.,TGCAGCGTTGAAGATCTCAGGTTAGACCAAGAGACCCAGTACTTC,CSVEDLRLDQETQYF
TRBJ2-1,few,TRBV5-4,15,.,TGTGCCAGCAGCTTGGGCGGGGAATCCTACAATGAGCAGTTCTTC,CASSLGGESYNEQFF
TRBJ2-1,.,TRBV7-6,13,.,TGTGCCAGCAGCCTAGGGGACATCAATGAGCAGTTCTTC,CASSLGDINEQFF
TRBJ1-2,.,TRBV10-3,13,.,TGTGCCATCAGTGCAGGGGTGGGCTATGGCTACACCTTC,CAISAGVGYGYTF
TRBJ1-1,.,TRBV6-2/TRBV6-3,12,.,TGTGCCAGCAGTTACGGGGGTAGTGAAGCTTTCTTT,CASSYGGSEAFF
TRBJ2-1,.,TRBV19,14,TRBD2,TGTGCCAGTTCTAGCGGCGTGAGCTACAATGAGCAGTTCTTC,CASSSGVSYNEQFF
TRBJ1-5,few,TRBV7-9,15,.,TGTGCCAGCAGCTTAGCGGACAGTCTCAATCAGCCCCAGCATTTT,CASSLADSLNQPQHF
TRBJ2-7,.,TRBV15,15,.,TGCGCCACCAGCAGAGGAGGGGGGGAGAACTACGAGCAGTACTTC,CATSRGGGENYEQYF
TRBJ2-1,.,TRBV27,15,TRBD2,TGTGCCAGCAGTTTTAGCGGGAGCTCCTACAATGAGCAGTTCTTC,CASSFSGSSYNEQFF